This entry concerns a single TCR beta chain. Its antigen is unknown. It was with 60 Vbeta and 13 Jbeta primers that the PCR ran. Here immunoSEQ multiplex PCR was the method, and the copy in TCRdb shows in-frame clones only, minus some. The table lists about 140,000 clones, 82% of them singletons. While unrecorded immune exposures were likely, the donors were nominally healthy when sampled. This specimen comes from a study of cytomegalovirus exposure and HLA in healthy donors. Study-wide points: Sequencing depth across donors, presence/absence analyses assumed, was roughly uniform.

CDR3 length: 15 amino acids. Trimming shortened V by 1 base and J by 0 bases, and 9 bases separated the two germline ends. The germline V gene encodes CDR1 MDHEN and CDR2 SYDVKM. Sequenced: PBMCs. The TCR originated in a man younger than 40 in good health and CMV-seropositive. V usage is TRBV28 and J usage is TRBJ1-1; no reliable D call. The CDR3 nucleotides are TGTGCCAGCAGTTTATTACCGGGAATGAACACTGAAGCTTTCTTT. Its protein product is CASSLLPGMNTEAFF.